Listed below are T cell receptor beta chains from one sample, sequenced in a study of identical twins. TCRdb fed the 5' RACE reads into MiXCR, producing one record per CDR3 protein. The sample lists around 250,000 distinct CDR3 sequences; about 8% were seen once. This same sample was also taken into another study, of yellow fever vaccine responses in identical twins.

The specimen sequenced was CD8+ T cells sorted from blood. The receptors originated from a woman aged 18-29 years in good health. Each CDR3 is given with its conserved first and last residue. Each record gives: clone size, V gene, D gene, J gene, CDR3 protein, CDR3 DNA. D genes are given only for firm matches. Clone size is not always given. Where it is, it says once, few, many or a class for expanded clones.

few	TRBV24-1	NA	TRBJ2-3	CATSDSTSTDTQYF	TGTGCCACCAGTGATTCCACGAGCACAGATACGCAGTATTTT
many	TRBV5-1	NA	TRBJ2-5	CASSLEFGGQETQYF	TGCGCCAGCAGCTTGGAATTCGGGGGACAAGAGACCCAGTACTTC
NA	TRBV20-1	TRBD1	TRBJ1-1	CSAIVRTGGNTEAFF	TGCAGTGCTATAGTTAGAACAGGGGGGAACACTGAAGCTTTCTTT
few	TRBV7-9	TRBD1	TRBJ1-1	CASSLLGTGGAGTEAFF	TGTGCCAGCAGCCTCCTCGGGACAGGGGGCGCCGGTACTGAAGCTTTCTTT
many	TRBV24-1	NA	TRBJ2-3	CATSDRLTDTQYF	TGTGCCACCAGTGACAGACTCACAGATACGCAGTATTTT
many	TRBV20-1	TRBD2	TRBJ2-3	CSARPRLAGDSDTQYF	TGCAGTGCTAGGCCCAGACTAGCGGGAGATTCAGATACGCAGTATTTT
NA	TRBV15	NA	TRBJ2-7	CATSRGREYYEQYF	TGTGCCACCAGCAGAGGCAGGGAGTACTACGAGCAGTACTTC
few	TRBV15	TRBD1	TRBJ2-3	CATSDGTGSNTDTQYF	TGTGCCACCAGCGATGGGACAGGGAGTAATACAGATACGCAGTATTTT
NA	TRBV6-2/TRBV6-3	TRBD1	TRBJ2-7	CASSTPWQGADEQYF	TGTGCCAGCAGTACCCCTTGGCAGGGGGCGGACGAGCAGTACTTC
many	TRBV24-1	TRBD2	TRBJ2-1	CATSTSGRNEQFF	TGTGCCACCAGCACTAGCGGGAGAAACGAGCAGTTCTTC
many	TRBV12-3/TRBV12-4	NA	TRBJ2-5	CASSLWLAETQYF	TGTGCCAGCAGTTTATGGTTAGCGGAGACCCAGTACTTC
many	TRBV2	NA	TRBJ2-4	CASSGRQTKNIQYF	TGTGCCAGCAGTGGCCGACAGACCAAAAACATTCAGTACTTC
many	TRBV7-6	NA	TRBJ2-3	CASRPRGGTDTQYF	TGTGCCAGCAGACCCCGTGGCGGCACAGATACGCAGTATTTT
many	TRBV11-2	NA	TRBJ2-5	CASGLKSWAPETQYF	TGTGCCAGTGGGTTGAAATCATGGGCTCCGGAGACCCAGTACTTC
few	TRBV6-6	NA	TRBJ1-2	CASSSSGAGGYTF	TGTGCCAGCAGCTCCTCGGGGGCCGGTGGCTACACCTTC
few	TRBV6-4	TRBD2	TRBJ2-3	CASSDSTSGGTDTQYF	TGTGCCAGCAGTGACTCGACTAGCGGGGGCACAGATACGCAGTATTTT
NA	TRBV30	NA	TRBJ2-3	CAWSVVGGHTDTQYF	TGTGCCTGGAGTGTAGTCGGCGGGCACACAGATACGCAGTATTTT
NA	TRBV20-1	TRBD2	TRBJ2-5	CSARLLAVVEETQYF	TGCAGTGCTAGGTTACTAGCGGTAGTGGAAGAGACCCAGTACTTC
few	TRBV9	NA	TRBJ2-5	CASSAPGQETQYF	TGTGCCAGCAGCGCGCCGGGTCAAGAGACCCAGTACTTC
NA	TRBV7-2	TRBD2	TRBJ2-5	CASYGGNQETQYF	TGTGCCAGCTACGGGGGGAACCAAGAGACCCAGTACTTC
few	TRBV28	NA	TRBJ1-3	CASSSSYRVSGNTIYF	TGTGCCAGCAGTTCAAGCTACAGGGTCTCTGGAAACACCATATATTTT
NA	TRBV20-1	NA	TRBJ2-5	CSARVEEETQYF	TGCAGTGCTAGAGTTGAAGAGGAGACCCAGTACTTC
few	TRBV20-1	NA	TRBJ2-3	CSARDIRGDTYTQYF	TGCAGTGCTAGAGATATCCGGGGTGACACTTATACGCAGTATTTT
NA	TRBV10-2	TRBD2	TRBJ2-2	CASSEGLAGLGNTGELFF	TGCGCCAGCAGTGAAGGGCTAGCGGGATTAGGGAACACCGGGGAGCTGTTTTTT
few	TRBV29-1	NA	TRBJ2-2	CSVQLADTGELFF	TGCAGCGTTCAGTTGGCGGACACCGGGGAGCTGTTTTTT
many	TRBV25-1	NA	TRBJ1-2	CASTDTEGNGYTF	TGTGCCAGCACGGACACGGAAGGCAATGGCTACACCTTC
NA	TRBV20-1	TRBD2	TRBJ2-7	CSAFSGRLYEQYF	TGCAGTGCTTTTAGCGGGAGACTCTACGAGCAGTACTTC
few	TRBV7-3	NA	TRBJ2-1	CASSPQQEYNEQFF	TGTGCCAGCAGCCCTCAACAGGAATACAATGAGCAGTTCTTC
few	TRBV27	TRBD1	TRBJ2-7	CASSHTGVLGEQYF	TGTGCCAGCAGCCATACAGGGGTCCTTGGAGAGCAGTACTTC
many	TRBV7-9	NA	TRBJ2-1	CASSLSHPYNEQFF	TGTGCCAGCAGCCTCTCCCATCCGTACAATGAGCAGTTCTTC
few	TRBV6-2/TRBV6-3	TRBD1	TRBJ2-1	CASSPTGQGIEKQFF	TGTGCCAGCAGTCCTACGGGACAGGGTATTGAGAAGCAGTTCTTC
many	TRBV9	NA	TRBJ2-3	CASSVEGVSSTDTQYF	TGTGCCAGCAGCGTAGAGGGCGTGTCAAGCACAGATACGCAGTATTTT
NA	TRBV29-1	NA	TRBJ2-7	CSVSPASYEQYF	TGCAGCGTTTCCCCAGCCTCCTACGAGCAGTACTTC
NA	TRBV20-1	NA	TRBJ2-1	CSARVAQGSYNEQFF	TGCAGTGCTAGAGTGGCACAGGGATCCTACAATGAGCAGTTCTTC
many	TRBV5-1	NA	TRBJ2-1	CASSPESYNEQFF	TGCGCCAGCAGCCCCGAGTCCTACAATGAGCAGTTCTTC
many	TRBV20-1	NA	TRBJ2-1	CSARDIPSPRQDEQFF	TGCAGTGCTAGAGACATCCCCTCCCCCCGACAGGATGAGCAGTTCTTC
NA	TRBV20-1	TRBD2	TRBJ2-3	CSASFLGLAGGPVTQYF	TGCAGTGCTAGTTTCTTGGGACTAGCGGGGGGGCCGGTTACGCAGTATTTT
few	TRBV6-1	TRBD2	TRBJ2-5	CASTLMTSGRETQYF	TGTGCCAGCACCTTGATGACTAGCGGGAGGGAGACCCAGTACTTC
few	TRBV18	TRBD2	TRBJ2-5	CASSHTGLSQETQYF	TGTGCCAGCTCACACACGGGACTAAGTCAAGAGACCCAGTACTTC
NA	TRBV5-1	NA	TRBJ2-5	CASRTLQETQYF	TGCGCCAGCAGGACACTCCAAGAGACCCAGTACTTC
few	TRBV7-2	NA	TRBJ1-2	CASSLTTDYYGYTF	TGTGCCAGCAGCCTGACGACGGATTACTATGGCTACACCTTC
NA	TRBV11-2	NA	TRBJ1-3	CASPGAGGNTIYF	TGTGCCAGCCCCGGGGCCGGGGGAAACACCATATATTTT
NA	TRBV7-2	TRBD1	TRBJ2-1	CASSLVGTGGEQFF	TGTGCCAGCAGCTTAGTGGGGACAGGGGGGGAGCAGTTCTTC
NA	TRBV5-1	NA	TRBJ2-1	CASSSAIGAYNEQFF	TGCGCCAGCAGCTCCGCTATCGGAGCCTACAATGAGCAGTTCTTC
NA	TRBV6-2/TRBV6-3	TRBD1	TRBJ2-1	CASTNPGQTYNEQFF	TGTGCCAGCACAAATCCGGGACAGACCTACAATGAGCAGTTCTTC
many	TRBV10-3	NA	TRBJ2-7	CAISEVDEQYF	TGTGCCATCAGTGAAGTGGACGAGCAGTACTTC
many	TRBV5-1	NA	TRBJ2-2	CASSPQNTGELFF	TGCGCCAGCAGTCCCCAGAACACCGGGGAGCTGTTTTTT
many	TRBV10-3	NA	TRBJ2-2	CAITGGVNTGELFF	TGTGCCATCACTGGCGGGGTGAACACCGGGGAGCTGTTTTTT
medium-sized	TRBV20-1	TRBD1	TRBJ1-2	CSAGQGGYGYTF	TGCAGTGCTGGACAGGGGGGCTATGGCTACACCTTC